The clone carrying this T cell receptor (beta chain) was observed a few times. The antigen is unknown. V lost 4 bases and J 5 bases, leaving 12 bases between the germline ends. CDR1 and CDR2 from the germline V gene are SGHDT and YYEEEE. The CDR3 is 13 residues long. Using RNA transcripts as the source, TCR beta CDR3 regions were amplified. When the TCR CDR3 underwent first-round RT-PCR, the HTBI primer set was used. TCRdb fed the multiplex PCR reads into MiXCR, producing one record per CDR3 protein. Among more than 300,000 distinct CDR3 sequences listed, less than 20% were seen once. Ophthalmopathy patients all had a Clinical Activity Score of at least 3, a NOSPECS grade of at least 4 and disease under 3 months old. The authors obtained PBMCs from around 10 ml of fresh peripheral blood. This sample was included in a study of T cells in Graves' hyperthyroidism and ophthalmopathy. Overall study findings and caveats: The model identified upcoming ophthalmopathy a median approximately six months ahead of onset. Within blood appeared most thyroid clonotypes that had expanded above 0.001.

The chain recombines TRBV5-6 with TRBJ2-5; D might be TRBD1 (6 bases). Sequencing was performed on blood. This TCR came from a man aged 18-30 years with Graves' ophthalmopathy. CDR3 nucleotide sequence: TGTGCCAGCAGCCTACAGGGATCGGAGACCCAGTACTTC. Translating it yields CASSLQGSETQYF.